This TCR beta chain was sequenced in a study of blood T cell repertoires in COVID-19. This CDR3 comprises 14 residues. Germline-derived CDR1 and CDR2 are MNHNY and SVGAGI (reference sequence). The germline V and J ends were trimmed by 5 bases and 4 bases, with 14 bases remaining between them. Clones were sequenced by immunoSEQ multiplex PCR, and TCRdb holds only the in-frame ones, with some missing. This table holds about 300,000 clones, 80% to 90% found once. There are a few counts of this clone. The TCR was taken from a woman aged 45-60 years with acute or convalescent COVID-19. The sample comprised peripheral blood. V gene TRBV6-6 combines with J gene TRBJ1-2, with D hard to call. CDR3 DNA: TGTGCCAGCAGTCAAACAGACATCGCCTATGGCTACACCTTC. Translating it yields CASSQTDIAYGYTF.